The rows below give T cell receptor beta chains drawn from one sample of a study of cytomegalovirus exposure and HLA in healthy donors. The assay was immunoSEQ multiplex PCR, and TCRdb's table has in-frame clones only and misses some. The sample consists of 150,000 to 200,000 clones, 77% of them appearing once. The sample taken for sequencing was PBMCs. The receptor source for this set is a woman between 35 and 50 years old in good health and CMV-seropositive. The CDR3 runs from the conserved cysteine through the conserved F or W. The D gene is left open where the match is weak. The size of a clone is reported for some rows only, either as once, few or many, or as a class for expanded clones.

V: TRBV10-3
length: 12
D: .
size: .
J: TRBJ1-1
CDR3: CATGTRGTEAFF

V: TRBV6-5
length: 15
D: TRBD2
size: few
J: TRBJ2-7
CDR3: CASRPPTSGPGQQYF

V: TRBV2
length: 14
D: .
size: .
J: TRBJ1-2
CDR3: CASSEDAVNYGYTF

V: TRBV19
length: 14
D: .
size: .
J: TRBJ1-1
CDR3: CASSIGGAATEAFF

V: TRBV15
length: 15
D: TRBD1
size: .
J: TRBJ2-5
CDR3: CATSSIGDREETQYF

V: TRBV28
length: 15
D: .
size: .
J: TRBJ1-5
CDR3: CASRPERGGTAPQHF

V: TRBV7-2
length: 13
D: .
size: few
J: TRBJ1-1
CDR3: CASSSDWNTEAFF

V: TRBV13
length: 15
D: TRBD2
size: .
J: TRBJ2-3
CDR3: CASRTSGGAGDTQYF

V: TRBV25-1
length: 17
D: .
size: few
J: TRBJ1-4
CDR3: CASSEYERNKPNEKLFF

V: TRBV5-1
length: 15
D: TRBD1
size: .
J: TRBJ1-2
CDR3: CASSFGTGGNYGYTF

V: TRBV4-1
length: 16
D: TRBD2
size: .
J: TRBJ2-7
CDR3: CASSHTPAGGDYEQYF

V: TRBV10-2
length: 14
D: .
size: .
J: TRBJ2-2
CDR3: CASTPQGSTGELFF

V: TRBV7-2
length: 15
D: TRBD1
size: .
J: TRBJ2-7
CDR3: CASSPPGQGYLEQYF

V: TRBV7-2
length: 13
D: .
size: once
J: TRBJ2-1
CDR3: CASRLGSVNEQFF

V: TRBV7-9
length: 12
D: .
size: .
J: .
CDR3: CASSFDRGEQYF

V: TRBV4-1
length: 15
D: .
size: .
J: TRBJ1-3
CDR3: CASSQTVLSGNTIYF

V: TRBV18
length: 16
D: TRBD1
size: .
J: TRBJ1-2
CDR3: CASSPTDRPEYYGYTF

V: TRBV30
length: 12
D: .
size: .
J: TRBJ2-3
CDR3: CAWSVELDTQYF

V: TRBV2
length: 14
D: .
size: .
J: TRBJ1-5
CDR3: CASSYGRGNQPQHF

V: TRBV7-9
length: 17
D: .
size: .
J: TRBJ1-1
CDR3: CSSSSRRGTPPNTEAFF

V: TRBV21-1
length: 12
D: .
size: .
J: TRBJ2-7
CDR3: CARGTESYEQYF

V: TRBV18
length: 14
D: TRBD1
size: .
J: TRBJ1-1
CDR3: CASSLGTEDTEAFF

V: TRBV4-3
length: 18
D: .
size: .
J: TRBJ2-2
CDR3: CASSQDRREYTNTGELSF

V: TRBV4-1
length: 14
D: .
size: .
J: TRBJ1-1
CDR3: CASTHTGKNTEAFF

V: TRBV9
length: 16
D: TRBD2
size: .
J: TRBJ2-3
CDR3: CASSESSGRGTDTQYF

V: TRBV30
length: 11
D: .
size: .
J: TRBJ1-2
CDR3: CAWSSDYGYTF

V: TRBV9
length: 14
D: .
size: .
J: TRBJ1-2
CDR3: CASSPGTGYYGYTF

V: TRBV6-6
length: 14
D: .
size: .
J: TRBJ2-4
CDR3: CASSPGQAKNIQYF

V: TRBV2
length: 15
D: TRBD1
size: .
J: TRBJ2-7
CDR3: CASKSEGTGAYEQYF

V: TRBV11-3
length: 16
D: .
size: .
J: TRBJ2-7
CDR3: CASSSPDNDRRYEQYF

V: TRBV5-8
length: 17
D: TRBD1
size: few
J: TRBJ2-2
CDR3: CASSLPDGTGVTGELFF

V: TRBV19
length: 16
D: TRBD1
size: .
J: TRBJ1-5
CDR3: CASSISQGAINQPQHF

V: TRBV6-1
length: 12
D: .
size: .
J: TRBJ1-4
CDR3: CASSVRDEKLFF

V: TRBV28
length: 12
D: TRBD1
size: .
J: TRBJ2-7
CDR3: CASSPTGREQYF

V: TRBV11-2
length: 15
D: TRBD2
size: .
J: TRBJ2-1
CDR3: CASSRAGGPSNEQFF

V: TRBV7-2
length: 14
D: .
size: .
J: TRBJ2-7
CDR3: CASSPGGADYEQYF

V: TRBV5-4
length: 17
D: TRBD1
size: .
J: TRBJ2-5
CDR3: CASSLGQGAYRQETQYF

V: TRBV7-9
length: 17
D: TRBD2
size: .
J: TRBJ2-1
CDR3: CASSLGLAGVGYNEQFF

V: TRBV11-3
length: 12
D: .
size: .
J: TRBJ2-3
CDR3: CASSPPRDTQYF

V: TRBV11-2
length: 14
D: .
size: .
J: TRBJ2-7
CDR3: CASSLAPVIYEQYF

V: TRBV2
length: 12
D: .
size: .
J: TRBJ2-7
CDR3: CASRTDSWEQYF

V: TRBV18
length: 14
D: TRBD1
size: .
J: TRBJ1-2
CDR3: CASSNTGGTYGYTF

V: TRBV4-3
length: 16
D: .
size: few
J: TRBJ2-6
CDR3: CASSQDSGTGANVLTF

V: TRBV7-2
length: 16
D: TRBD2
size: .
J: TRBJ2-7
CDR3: CASSLRLAGGPYEQYF

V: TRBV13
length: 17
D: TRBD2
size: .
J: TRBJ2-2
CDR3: CASSSRTSGSDTGELFF

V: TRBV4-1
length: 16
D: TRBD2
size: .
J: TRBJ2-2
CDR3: CASSPGLAGAYGELFF

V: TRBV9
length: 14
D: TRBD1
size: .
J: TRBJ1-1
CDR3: CASSTGQGAPEAFF

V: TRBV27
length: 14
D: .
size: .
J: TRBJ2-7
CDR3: CASSLGQGHYEQYF

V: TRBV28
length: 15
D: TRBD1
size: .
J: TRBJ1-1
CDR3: CASSLWGRQGTEAFF

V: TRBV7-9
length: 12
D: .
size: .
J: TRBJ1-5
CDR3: CASSREDQPQHF